The 31 T cell receptor beta chains below all came from one sample that was sequenced in a study of T-cell memory formation after mild COVID-19. MiXCR was run by TCRdb on the 5' RACE reads, yielding one entry per CDR3 protein. Of about 420,000 distinct CDR3 sequences detected, less than 25% appear once; the ten largest clones hold roughly 13%. The sample consisted of PBMCs or a T cell subset sorted from them (not recorded which). Source of these receptors: an adult woman who had mild COVID-19 (a few samples of this study predate the infection). Cell type and time point are not known.

The rearrangement uses TRBV6-1 and TRBJ2-7; 12 positions agree with TRBD1. The CDR3 runs to 14 residues. J lost 5 bases, V lost 10 bases, and 9 bases had no gene match. The V gene's germline CDR1 is MNHNS and CDR2 SASEGT. Here the CDR3 reads CATHRDRGPNEQYF. The CDR3 DNA reads as TGTGCCACCCACCGGGACAGGGGGCCCAACGAGCAGTACTTC.

This clonotype was counted a few times. V gene TRBV7-9 combines with J gene TRBJ2-7; D ambiguous. CDR1 is SEHNR and CDR2 is FQNEAQ in the germline V gene (reference sequence). There are 13 residues in the CDR3. The V and J ends lost 0 bases and 2 bases respectively, with 5 bases between them. The CDR3 bases are TGTGCCAGCAGCTTAGCTCAGACCTACGAGCAGTACTTC. It codes for CASSLAQTYEQYF.

The rearrangement links TRBV20-1 to TRBJ2-2; 12 bases align to TRBD2. Germline V gives CDR1 DFQATT, CDR2 SNEGSKA (reference sequence). Trimming took 6 bases from V and 7 from J; bases not matched to a gene: 12. CDR3 length: 16 residues. The CDR3 is CSAQRRLAGEVGELFF. As DNA, the CDR3 is TGCAGTGCACAACGTCGACTAGCGGGAGAAGTCGGGGAGCTGTTTTTT.

This clonotype was picked up a small number of times. The chain links TRBV5-5 to TRBJ1-2, with TRBD1 as a possible D gene (5 bases). The length of the CDR3 is 15 residues. Deletions cut 1 base from V and 8 bases from J, with 18 bases between. Germline V gene lookup returns CDR1 SGHKS and CDR2 YYEKEE (reference sequence). Here the CDR3 DNA reads TGTGCCAGCAGCTTGATAATAAAGGTCGGACAAGGCTACACCTTC. Translation gives CASSLIIKVGQGYTF.

This clonotype was found a few times. The chain joins TRBV18 to TRBJ2-1; 11 bases are a match to TRBD2. Germline CDR1 KGHSH, CDR2 LQKENI. The ends lost 3 bases at V and 5 bases at J; junction bases unmatched: 6. CDR3 length: 16 residues. DNA for the CDR3: TGTGCCAGCTCACCGCGACTAGCGGGAATAAACAATGAGCAGTTCTTC. Protein sequence: CASSPRLAGINNEQFF.

This chain connects TRBV7-9 to TRBJ2-7; TRBD1 aligns across 8 bases. The CDR3 contains 15 residues. V shed 0 bases, J shed 0 bases, and the junction held 1 base outside the gene matches. Looked up from germline, CDR1 is SEHNR and CDR2 is FQNEAQ (reference sequence). The CDR3 coding sequence is TGTGCCAGCAGCTTAGCGGACAGGGTCTCCTACGAGCAGTACTTC. Its translation is CASSLADRVSYEQYF.

This clonotype was seen a handful of times. The chain employs TRBV5-5 and TRBJ1-2, with D tentatively TRBD1 (5 bases). Between the trimmed V and J ends, which lost 1 base and 8 bases, there was a span of 12 bases. The germline CDR1 and CDR2 sequences are SGHKS and YYEKEE (reference sequence). This CDR3 has 13 amino acids. The CDR3 nucleotides read TGTGCCAGCAGCTTGTGGGGGGGAGACGGCTACACCTTC. This sequence encodes CASSLWGGDGYTF.

The CDR3 DNA sequence: TGTGCCAGCAGCTTACTGACAGGGGGCCAAGAGACCCAGTACTTC. Translation gives CASSLLTGGQETQYF. The gene calls are TRBV7-9 and TRBJ2-5, with 9 bases aligning to TRBD1. V lost 2 bases and J lost 1; bases outside the gene matches: 2. Germline V CDR1 and CDR2: SEHNR, FQNEAQ (reference sequence). This CDR3 has 15 residues.

The chain joins TRBV5-1 to TRBJ1-2; possible D gene TRBD1, 5 bases. The CDR3 sequence is 15 residues long. Germline V gene data show CDR1 as SGHRS and CDR2 as YFSETQ. The ends were cut back, 1 base at V and 3 bases at J, with 13 bases in the middle. The CDR3 DNA is TGCGCCAGCAGCTTGTCGGGCAGGGAGGACTATGGCTACACCTTC. Translation gives CASSLSGREDYGYTF.

The genes are TRBV4-1 and TRBJ1-4; a possible D gene is TRBD1 (6 bases). The germline V gene has CDR1 MGHRA and CDR2 YSYEKL. V lost 2 bases and J 5 bases, leaving 12 bases between the germline ends. CDR3 length: 15 residues. The CDR3 sequence is CASSQLGGPNEKLFF. The CDR3, as DNA: TGCGCCAGCAGCCAATTGGGGGGGCCCAATGAAAAACTGTTTTTT.

This clonotype has only a few counts. V gene TRBV3-1 combines with J gene TRBJ2-5; 9 bases align to TRBD1. The junction had 3 bases not matched to a gene; V was cut back by 0 bases and J by 4 bases. This CDR3 comprises 15 residues. Germline V lookup: CDR1 LGHDT, CDR2 YNNKEL (reference sequence). The CDR3 coding sequence is TGTGCCAGCAGCCAAGAGGACAGGGGAGGAGAGACCCAGTACTTC. It encodes CASSQEDRGGETQYF.

This clonotype turned up a few times. This chain joins TRBV7-9 and TRBJ2-7; 8 bases fit TRBD1. Germline assignment: CDR1 SEHNR and CDR2 FQNEAQ (reference sequence). V dropped 1 base and J dropped 7; count of bases not matched to a gene: 6. CDR3 size: 14 residues. The CDR3 sequence is CASSLGQGALEQYF. The CDR3 region has the DNA TGTGCCAGCAGCTTAGGGCAGGGGGCGTTGGAGCAGTACTTC.

This sequence joins TRBV12-3 or TRBV12-4 and TRBJ1-2, with 7 nucleotides matching TRBD1. Losses at the gene ends were 6 bases for V and 8 bases for J; bases not matched to a gene: 3. The CDR3 is made up of 11 amino acids. The CDR3 region has the DNA TGTGCCAGCAGAAAGACAGGGGGCTACACCTTC. It codes for CASRKTGGYTF.

Only a few counts were recorded for this clonotype. The chain joins TRBV25-1 to TRBJ2-3; D ambiguous. Looked up from germline, CDR1 is MGHDK and CDR2 is SYGVNS. This CDR3 region has 14 residues. Trimming pared 1 base from V and 14 bases from J, leaving 19 bases between. The CDR3: CASSESARPPVWYF. The CDR3 DNA reads as TGTGCCAGCAGTGAATCGGCCAGACCGCCTGTTTGGTATTTT.

This clonotype was seen more than once but under ten times. The V gene is TRBV7-6, the J gene TRBJ2-7, with D unclear. The CDR3 length is 14 residues. Germline lookup yields CDR1 SGHVS and CDR2 FNYEAQ. V lost 5 bases and J 0 bases, leaving 11 bases between the germline ends. CDR3 amino acids: CASSRSGPSYEQYF. CDR3 nucleotide sequence: TGTGCCAGCAGCCGTTCCGGGCCCTCCTACGAGCAGTACTTC.

The chain uses TRBV7-9 and TRBJ1-2, with D possibly TRBD1 on 5 matching bases. The CDR3 covers 13 residues. Germline CDR1 is SEHNR and CDR2 is FQNEAQ (reference sequence). V was pared by 0 bases and J by 5 bases, with 7 bases between. CDR3 DNA sequence: TGTGCCAGCAGCTTAGCTGAGGGGTATGGCTACACCTTC. Translation gives CASSLAEGYGYTF.

The J gene is TRBJ2-5, the V gene TRBV9; 7 nucleotides match TRBD2. Germline V gene sequence: CDR1 SGDLS, CDR2 YYNGEE. J gave up 1 base and V 4 bases, and 10 bases lay outside the gene matches. CDR3 length: 16 residues. The CDR3, as DNA: TGTGCCAGCAGCCAACTAGCGCTCGACGTCCAAGAGACCCAGTACTTC. It encodes CASSQLALDVQETQYF.

This clonotype showed up just a few times. The chain has TRBV18 and TRBJ1-6, with a tentative D call TRBD1 (5 bases). V lost 4 bases to trimming and J lost 10 bases, with 14 bases between them. This CDR3 is built from 14 residues. Germline assignment: CDR1 KGHSH and CDR2 LQKENI. This CDR3 is CASSLQGEGSPLHF. CDR3 bases: TGTGCCAGCTCACTCCAGGGTGAGGGATCACCCCTCCACTTT.

This rearrangement joins TRBV29-1 to TRBJ2-7, with no clear D. The CDR3 totals 15 residues. The germline CDR1 and CDR2 sequences are SQVTM and ANQGSEA. Trimming left V 3 bases short and J 2 bases short, with 17 bases between. In DNA form, the CDR3 reads TGCAGCGTTGAGGACCGCATGGGGTCGACCTACGAGCAGTACTTC. Its protein product is CSVEDRMGSTYEQYF.

V usage is TRBV5-6 and J usage is TRBJ1-5; D ambiguous. V dropped 0 bases and J dropped 0 bases, with 7 bases sitting between them. The CDR3 has 15 residues. The germline CDR1 and CDR2 sequences are SGHDT and YYEEEE. CDR3 region: CASSLGEGSNQPQHF. DNA of the CDR3: TGTGCCAGCAGCTTGGGGGAGGGTAGCAATCAGCCCCAGCATTTT. The whole variable domain, remainder taken from reference TRBV5-6 and TRBJ1-5, is DAGVTQSPTHLIKTRGQQVTLRCSPKSGHDTVSWYQQALGQGPQFIFQYYEEEERQRGNFPDRFSGHQFPNYSSELNVNALLLGDSALYLCASSLGEGSNQPQHFGDGTRLSIL.

The chain uses TRBV29-1 and TRBJ2-5, with 10 nucleotides matching TRBD2. The CDR3 contains 13 residues. Losses at the gene ends were 5 bases for V and 5 bases for J; bases not matched to a gene: 5. Germline values: CDR1 SQVTM, CDR2 ANQGSEA. CDR3 bases: TGCAGCGTTACTAGCGGGGTTGTTGAGACCCAGTACTTC. This sequence encodes CSVTSGVVETQYF.

The J gene is TRBJ2-5, the V gene TRBV15, with TRBD2 matching 12 bases. V lost 0 bases, J lost 4 bases, and 21 bases stayed unmatched. The CDR3 consists of 22 residues. From germline, CDR1 is LNHNV and CDR2 YYDKDF (reference sequence). The CDR3 region has the DNA TGTGCCACCAGCAGAGATCTGCGACTAGCGGGAGATTCAATTGTTGGCGGAGAGACCCAGTACTTC. This gives the protein CATSRDLRLAGDSIVGGETQYF.

The V call is TRBV5-1, the J call TRBJ2-2, with D unclear. CDR1 is SGHRS, CDR2 YFSETQ, per germline. This CDR3 region has 13 residues. The V gene lost 1 base and the J gene lost 4 bases, with 5 bases spanning the gap. In DNA, the CDR3 is TGCGCCAGCAGCTTGTACATCACCGGGGAGCTGTTTTTT. It encodes CASSLYITGELFF.

This clonotype was picked up a small number of times. The chain couples TRBV5-1 to TRBJ2-7; 7 positions match TRBD1. CDR1 and CDR2 (germline): SGHRS, YFSETQ. This CDR3 spans 15 amino acids. Trimming took 4 bases from V and 2 from J; bases not matched to a gene: 9. The chain's CDR3 is CASSISGTETYEQYF. DNA for the CDR3: TGCGCCAGCAGCATATCCGGGACAGAGACCTACGAGCAGTACTTC.

This clonotype was seen a handful of times. The V gene is TRBV7-9, the J gene TRBJ1-2, with D hard to call. In germline, CDR1 is SEHNR, CDR2 FQNEAQ (reference sequence). Trimming took 2 bases from V and 6 from J, leaving 13 bases between them. The CDR3 extends over 14 amino acids. CDR3: CASSLWARGDGYTF. CDR3 bases: TGTGCCAGCAGCTTATGGGCCCGTGGGGATGGCTACACCTTC.

This rearrangement joins TRBV30 to TRBJ2-1; 7 bases map to TRBD1. Germline assignment: CDR1 GTSNPN and CDR2 SVGIG (reference sequence). V shed 1 base, J shed 0 bases, and the junction held 9 bases outside the gene matches. The CDR3 loop spans 17 amino acids. Here the CDR3 DNA reads TGTGCCTGGAGTGCAAATTTAGCAGGGGGCTCCTACAATGAGCAGTTCTTC. Its translation is CAWSANLAGGSYNEQFF.

This rearrangement joins TRBV6-4 to TRBJ2-3; 8 nucleotides agree with TRBD2. Germline V CDR1 and CDR2: MRHNA, SNTAGT. This CDR3 spans 16 amino acids. V lost 0 bases to trimming and J lost 5 bases; unmatched junction nucleotides: 7. This CDR3 is CASSDSSSGTVDTQYF. CDR3 sequence (DNA): TGTGCCAGCAGTGACTCGAGTAGCGGGACGGTAGATACGCAGTATTTT.

The V call is TRBV7-2, the J call TRBJ2-3, with 14 bases lining up with TRBD2. The CDR3 totals 21 residues. V gave up 8 bases and J gave up 4 bases; unmatched junction bases: 23. Germline V CDR1 and CDR2: SGHTA, FQGNSA. The CDR3 bases are TGTGCCAGCTCTTACAGGGGTCCGATACCGGGACTAGCGGGAGTGGCAGATACGCAGTATTTT. Translating gives CASSYRGPIPGLAGVADTQYF. Full variable domain (missing parts from reference TRBV7-2 and TRBJ2-3): GAGVSQSPSNKVTEKGKDVELRCDPISGHTALYWYRQSLGQGLEFLIYFQGNSAPDKSGLPSDRFSAERTGGSVSTLTIQRTQQEDSAVYLCASSYRGPIPGLAGVADTQYFGPGTRLTVL.

The V gene is TRBV29-1, the J gene TRBJ1-2; D ambiguous. The CDR3 consists of 12 residues. Trimming took 0 bases from V and 6 from J, leaving 8 bases between them. Germline V gene lookup returns CDR1 SQVTM and CDR2 ANQGSEA. CDR3 amino acids: CSVEDRADGYTF. The DNA of the CDR3 is TGCAGCGTTGAAGATCGGGCAGATGGCTACACCTTC.

The V and J genes are TRBV12-3 or TRBV12-4 and TRBJ1-6, with D perhaps matching TRBD1 (5 bases). The germline V and J ends were trimmed by 5 bases and 7 bases, with 15 bases remaining between them. CDR3 size: 15 residues. This chain's CDR3 is CASSTGTVRNSPLHF. In DNA form, the CDR3 reads TGTGCCAGCAGTACCGGGACCGTTCGAAATTCACCCCTCCACTTT.

This chain connects TRBV12-3 or TRBV12-4 to TRBJ1-4; TRBD1 matches at 7 bases. Trimming at V came to 3 bases and at J to 3 bases, leaving 4 bases not matched to a gene. The CDR3 spans 15 residues. CDR3 in amino acids: CASSFTGDPNEKLFF. CDR3 sequence (DNA): TGTGCCAGCAGTTTCACAGGGGACCCTAATGAAAAACTGTTTTTT.